The next 28 T cell receptor beta chains were all read from a single sample in a study of T cell responses to AZD1222 COVID-19 vaccine. Here immunoSEQ multiplex PCR was the method, and the copy in TCRdb shows in-frame clones only, minus some. Of about 120,000 clones in the sample, about 91% are singletons; the top ten hold roughly 5%. Source: peripheral blood, taken on day 0 of AZD1222 vaccination. The receptors derive from an adult in good health.

This clone was detected only once. V and J are TRBV7-8 and TRBJ1-5; 11 bases match TRBD1. Germline-derived CDR1 and CDR2 are SGHVS and FQNEAQ. Trimming at V came to 5 bases and at J to 2 bases, leaving 2 bases not matched to a gene. There are 15 residues in the CDR3. CDR3 in DNA: TGTGCCAGCAGCGGACAGGGGGCCGGCAATCAGCCCCAGCATTTT. Amino acid sequence: CASSGQGAGNQPQHF.

The rearrangement links TRBV6-5 to TRBJ2-5; D not certain. CDR1 MNHEY and CDR2 SVGAGI come from the germline V gene. This CDR3 has 13 amino acids. The V and J ends lost 0 bases and 4 bases respectively, with 6 bases between them. This CDR3 is CASSYSTPETQYF. CDR3 coding DNA: TGTGCCAGCAGTTACTCGACCCCAGAGACCCAGTACTTC.

The V gene is TRBV7-2, the J gene TRBJ2-7; D perhaps matches TRBD1 (5 bases). The V end lost 6 bases, the J end lost 0 bases, and 15 bases lay between the germline ends. There are 15 residues in the CDR3. Germline V lookup: CDR1 SGHTA, CDR2 FQGNSA. In DNA, the CDR3 is TGTGCCAGCAGTTACAGGCCAGGAAGCTCCTACGAGCAGTACTTC. As protein: CASSYRPGSSYEQYF. The entire variable domain, with the rest obtained from reference TRBV7-2 and TRBJ2-7, is as follows: GAGVSQSPSNKVTEKGKDVELRCDPISGHTALYWYRQSLGQGLEFLIYFQGNSAPDKSGLPSDRFSAERTGGSVSTLTIQRTQQEDSAVYLCASSYRPGSSYEQYFGPGTRLTVT.

The chain is built from TRBV6-5 and TRBJ1-6; 7 nucleotides match TRBD1. Germline V lookup: CDR1 MNHEY, CDR2 SVGAGI. CDR3 length equals 12 residues. Trimming cost V 6 bases and J 7 bases; bases outside gene matches: 0. CDR3 amino acids: CASRQGNSPLHF. CDR3 DNA: TGTGCCAGCAGACAGGGGAATTCACCCCTCCACTTT.

The V call is TRBV18, the J call TRBJ2-1, with D possibly TRBD1 on 5 matching bases. The CDR3 is 16 amino acids. With 3 bases removed from V and 4 bases from J, the gap between germline ends came to 16 bases. Germline CDR1 reads KGHSH; CDR2 reads LQKENI. The CDR3 region has the DNA TGTGCCAGCTCACCGCCCCAGGGATCCGTTTACAATGAGCAGTTCTTC. Its protein is CASSPPQGSVYNEQFF.

The rearrangement uses TRBV21-1 and TRBJ1-3; the table's D call of TRBD1 was not tested on the DNA. TRBV21-1 is classified as a pseudogene. CDR3 size: 14 residues. DNA for the CDR3: TGTGCCAGCACGCTGGGGAAGACAGAAAACACCATATATTTT. Its protein product is CASTLGKTENTIYF.

This clone was observed a single time. The chain combines TRBV29-1 with TRBJ2-4; 7 nucleotides align to TRBD1. CDR3 size: 14 residues. In germline, CDR1 is SQVTM, CDR2 ANQGSEA. J was trimmed by 7 bases and V by 1 base; bases with no gene match: 7. CDR3 nucleotide sequence: TGCAGCGTTGAAGGGTACCGGGACAGTAACATTCAGTACTTC. This encodes CSVEGYRDSNIQYF.

V and J are TRBV15 and TRBJ1-6; D remains unclear. Trimming removed 1 base at V and 7 bases at J, with 8 bases between. CDR3 size: 14 residues. From germline, CDR1 is LNHNV and CDR2 YYDKDF (reference sequence). The CDR3 nucleotides are TGTGCCACCAGCAGAGGGACTGGGAATTCACCCCTCCACTTT. This sequence encodes CATSRGTGNSPLHF.

This clone was seen a single time. The chain recombines TRBV2 with TRBJ2-1, with D possibly being TRBD1 or TRBD2 (6 bases each). CDR3 size: 13 residues. Germline CDR1 reads SNHLY; CDR2 reads FYNNEI. Trimming shortened V by 1 base and J by 9 bases, and 10 bases separated the two germline ends. CDR3 DNA: TGTGCCAGCAGTGAAGGGGGGGCCGGTGAGCAGTTCTTC. This gives the protein CASSEGGAGEQFF.

This chain joins TRBV27 and TRBJ1-2, with D perhaps matching TRBD1 (5 bases). The germline V and J ends were trimmed by 6 bases and 2 bases, with 10 bases remaining between them. CDR1 is MNHEY, CDR2 SMNVEV, per germline (reference sequence). This CDR3 comprises 13 residues. The DNA for the CDR3 is TGTGCCAGCAGGGGGGAGACAAACTATGGCTACACCTTC. Translating gives CASRGETNYGYTF.

The gene calls are TRBV9 and TRBJ2-2; D may match TRBD1 or TRBD2 (6 bases each). V lost 3 bases and J 5 bases, leaving 14 bases between the germline ends. CDR1 SGDLS and CDR2 YYNGEE come from the germline V gene. The CDR3 is 15 amino acids. This chain's CDR3 is CASSAGAGETGELFF. For the CDR3, the DNA is TGTGCCAGCAGCGCGGGAGCAGGGGAGACCGGGGAGCTGTTTTTT.

The V and J genes are TRBV9 and TRBJ2-2; D call uncertain. The CDR3 has 16 amino acids. Germline V lookup: CDR1 SGDLS, CDR2 YYNGEE. The germline V and J ends were trimmed by 4 bases and 0 bases, with 13 bases remaining between them. DNA of the CDR3: TGTGCCAGCAGCCCTCCGGTCGCAGCGAACACCGGGGAGCTGTTTTTT. It yields the protein CASSPPVAANTGELFF.

The genes are TRBV3-1 (or the pseudogene TRBV3-2) and TRBJ1-4; D is ambiguous. V dropped 9 bases and J dropped 4 bases, with 18 bases sitting between them. This CDR3 has 15 residues. CDR1 LGHDT and CDR2 YNNKEL come from the germline V gene (reference sequence). Here the CDR3 reads CARERGVLNNEKLFF. CDR3 nucleotide sequence: TGTGCCAGGGAAAGAGGCGTCCTTAATAATGAAAAACTGTTTTTT.

The chain employs TRBV27 and TRBJ2-3; a possible D gene is TRBD2 (6 bases). Germline assignment: CDR1 MNHEY and CDR2 SMNVEV (reference sequence). Trimming pared 3 bases from V and 1 base from J, leaving 8 bases between. The CDR3 totals 14 residues. The DNA of the CDR3 is TGTGCCAGCAGTTTGCGGGGTGGCACAGATACGCAGTATTTT. Its protein is CASSLRGGTDTQYF.

V and J are TRBV7-9 and TRBJ1-1, with D perhaps TRBD1 (5 bases). With 5 bases removed from V and 6 bases from J, the gap between germline ends came to 13 bases. This CDR3 has 13 residues. Germline V gene lookup returns CDR1 SEHNR and CDR2 FQNEAQ (reference sequence). The CDR3: CASSQGAGAEAFF. The CDR3 bases are TGTGCCAGCAGCCAAGGGGCAGGCGCTGAAGCTTTCTTT.

This clone has a single count. The genes are TRBV7-8 and TRBJ1-1; possible D gene TRBD1, 5 bases. V lost 2 bases to trimming and J lost 5 bases, with 15 bases between them. This CDR3 is built from 15 residues. Looked up from germline, CDR1 is SGHVS and CDR2 is FQNEAQ. The CDR3 DNA sequence: TGTGCCAGCAGCTTACCATCGGGACCCGGGACTGAAGCTTTCTTT. As protein: CASSLPSGPGTEAFF.

The chain carries TRBV5-6 and TRBJ1-1; 7 bases match TRBD1. Germline V gives CDR1 SGHDT, CDR2 YYEEEE. J lost 7 bases, V lost 3 bases, and 3 bases had no gene match. This CDR3 is 12 amino acids long. The CDR3 here is CASSWQGVEAFF. The CDR3 coding sequence is TGTGCCAGCAGCTGGCAGGGGGTTGAAGCTTTCTTT.

The table lists this clone with a count of one. The gene calls are TRBV27 and TRBJ2-1; 9 bases line up with TRBD1. This CDR3 spans 15 amino acids. Per the germline V gene, CDR1 is MNHEY and CDR2 is SMNVEV (reference sequence). The J segment lost 3 bases and the V segment lost 8 bases, leaving 8 bases of the junction unmatched. This CDR3 is CASGIGTGLYNEQFF. The DNA of the CDR3 is TGTGCCAGCGGTATCGGGACAGGGCTCTACAATGAGCAGTTCTTC.

J is TRBJ2-3 and V is TRBV9, with 7 bases aligning to TRBD1. The CDR3 sequence is 14 residues long. With 5 bases clipped from V and 6 bases from J, the junction kept 9 bases outside the gene matches. Looked up from germline, CDR1 is SGDLS and CDR2 is YYNGEE. CDR3 amino acids: CASSRSQGVDTQYF. CDR3 DNA: TGTGCCAGCAGTCGTAGCCAGGGGGTTGATACGCAGTATTTT.

This chain uses TRBV28 with TRBJ2-3; the D call may be TRBD1 or TRBD2 (5 bases each). The CDR3 runs to 14 residues. V was clipped by 2 bases and J by 0 bases, with 6 bases between them. CDR1 and CDR2 from the germline V gene are MDHEN and SYDVKM. The CDR3 DNA is TGTGCCAGCAGTTTAGGGGGAAGCACAGATACGCAGTATTTT. Translated: CASSLGGSTDTQYF.

This clone was observed a handful of times. The J gene is TRBJ1-4, the V gene TRBV5-5, with TRBD1 identical over 7 bases. Germline V gene lookup returns CDR1 SGHKS and CDR2 YYEKEE (reference sequence). The CDR3 loop spans 16 amino acids. V lost 3 bases to trimming and J lost 0 bases; unmatched junction nucleotides: 5. CDR3 nucleotide sequence: TGTGCCAGCAGCTCGGGACAGCATGCAACTAATGAAAAACTGTTTTTT. Amino acid sequence: CASSSGQHATNEKLFF.

The V gene is TRBV5-1, the J gene TRBJ1-5, with D unresolved. V lost 4 bases and J lost 3, with 14 bases in between. The germline V gene encodes CDR1 SGHRS and CDR2 YFSETQ. The CDR3 is 15 residues long. The CDR3 bases are TGCGCCAGCAGCCCCAGAGGAGGTACCAATCAGCCCCAGCATTTT. This codes for CASSPRGGTNQPQHF.

The rearrangement uses TRBV6-2 or TRBV6-3 and TRBJ1-1, with D hard to call. Germline loops: CDR1 MNHEY, CDR2 SVGEGT. This CDR3 region has 15 residues. The V and J ends lost 2 bases and 4 bases respectively, with 14 bases between them. This chain's CDR3 is CASSYTQGKATEAFF. The CDR3 nucleotides are TGTGCCAGCAGTTACACACAAGGGAAGGCCACTGAAGCTTTCTTT.

This clone was counted a few times. The CDR3, as DNA: TGTGCCAGCAGCTTGGGACAGAGAGATAATTCACCCCTCCACTTT. Its translation is CASSLGQRDNSPLHF. The V gene is TRBV7-9, the J gene TRBJ1-6; TRBD1 matches at 7 bases. Germline trimming cut 3 bases from V and 5 bases from J; bases unmatched to any gene: 4. Germline V gives CDR1 SEHNR, CDR2 FQNEAQ (reference sequence). The CDR3 has 15 amino acids.

The CDR3 nucleotides read TGTGCCAGCAGCTTCGGATACTCTGGAAACACCATATATTTT. Translation: CASSFGYSGNTIYF. The V call is TRBV7-9, the J call TRBJ1-3; D is undetermined. The germline gives CDR1 SEHNR, CDR2 FQNEAQ (reference sequence). The V end lost 3 bases, the J end lost 0 bases, and 6 bases lay between the germline ends. This CDR3 has 14 residues.

The genes are TRBV7-6 and TRBJ2-6; a possible D gene is TRBD1 (5 bases). The germline V gene encodes CDR1 SGHVS and CDR2 FNYEAQ. The V and J ends lost 4 bases and 0 bases respectively, with 10 bases between them. The CDR3 length is 16 residues. The CDR3 loop is CASSSTVSSGANVLTF. The CDR3 DNA reads TGTGCCAGCAGCTCGACAGTTTCCTCTGGGGCCAACGTCCTGACTTTC. The whole variable domain, filled in from reference TRBV7-6 and TRBJ2-6, reads GAGVSQSPRYKVTKRGQDVALRCDPISGHVSLYWYRQALGQGPEFLTYFNYEAQQDKSGLPNDRFSAERPEGSISTLTIQRTEQRDSAMYRCASSSTVSSGANVLTFGAGSRLTVL.

The rearrangement links TRBV10-3 to TRBJ2-2; 8 positions match TRBD2. Germline CDR1 ENHRY, CDR2 SYGVKD. This CDR3 has 17 residues. J gave up 4 bases and V 8 bases, and 15 bases lay outside the gene matches. CDR3 protein: CAIGPAGVALSTGELFF. The CDR3 DNA reads TGTGCCATCGGACCAGCGGGGGTCGCACTTTCCACCGGGGAGCTGTTTTTT.

V and J are TRBV9 and TRBJ1-2; maybe TRBD1 (6 bases). The CDR3 contains 14 residues. The germline CDR1 and CDR2 sequences are SGDLS and YYNGEE. V lost 3 bases, J lost 4 bases, and 13 bases lay in between. The DNA for the CDR3 is TGTGCCAGCAGCGCCTCGACAGGTCCCTATGGCTACACCTTC. This translates into CASSASTGPYGYTF.